The 15 T cell receptor beta chains below come from one sample, sequenced in a study of human T cells and chemical hapten exposure. Time point of the sample: patch test 1, 2 weeks after DPC sensitization. Treatment in this sample: therapeutic diphenylcyclopropenone sensitization with weekly scalp DPC. Sequencing started from total RNA isolated from unfractionated whole blood. TCRdb itself ran the RACE reads through MiXCR, one entry per CDR3 protein. Of roughly 50,000 distinct CDR3 sequences in the sample, approximately 10% were seen once. The specimen comprised whole blood, sampled in connection with sensitization to the hapten diphenylcyclopropenone (DPC). All receptors derive from a woman aged 40 to 55 with alopecia areata. Some clones in this sample may be carry-over from other donors' samples.

This clonotype was counted at least ten times. The V call is TRBV4-1, the J call TRBJ2-3; no clear D. The germline V gene has CDR1 MGHRA and CDR2 YSYEKL. This CDR3 region has 16 residues. V lost 1 base and J lost 4, with 15 bases in between. CDR3 sequence: CASSQVLRMIPDTQYF. The CDR3 region has the DNA TGCGCCAGCAGCCAAGTGCTCAGGATGATCCCAGATACGCAGTATTTT.

The rearrangement uses TRBV7-3 and TRBJ2-7; 9 positions agree with TRBD1. V shed 2 bases, J shed 5 bases, and the junction held 7 bases outside the gene matches. CDR3 size: 15 residues. Germline V gene data show CDR1 as SGHTA and CDR2 as FQGTGA. The chain's CDR3 is CASSLRQGVVDEQYF. CDR3 bases: TGTGCCAGCAGCTTACGACAGGGGGTGGTCGACGAGCAGTACTTC. Full variable domain (outside the CDR3, taken from reference TRBV7-3 and TRBJ2-7): GAGVSQTPSNKVTEKGKYVELRCDPISGHTALYWYRQSLGQGPEFLIYFQGTGAADDSGLPNDRFFAVRPEGSVSTLKIQRTERGDSAVYLCASSLRQGVVDEQYFGPGTRLTVT.

This clonotype appeared many times. The chain links TRBV18 to TRBJ1-3; D is uncertain. V lost 6 bases and J 0 bases, leaving 18 bases between the germline ends. The CDR3 is 17 residues long. The germline V gene encodes CDR1 KGHSH and CDR2 LQKENI. CDR3 residues: CASSEGSGPFSGNTIYF. In DNA form, the CDR3 reads TGTGCCAGCTCTGAGGGTTCCGGCCCTTTCTCTGGAAACACCATATATTTT.

The chain is built from TRBV29-1 and TRBJ2-7; the D gene could be TRBD1 or TRBD2 (5 bases each). The CDR3 has 13 amino acids. With 7 bases removed from V and 3 bases from J, the gap between germline ends came to 16 bases. The germline V gene has CDR1 SQVTM and CDR2 ANQGSEA. This CDR3 is CSARGDRVYEQYF. CDR3 in DNA: TGCAGCGCGAGGGGAGATAGAGTCTACGAGCAGTACTTC.

This clonotype turned up a few times. The CDR3 nucleotides read TGTGCCAGCAGTTTGAGGGGCCCTAGCACAGATACGCAGTATTTT. Protein product: CASSLRGPSTDTQYF. V gene TRBV6-5 combines with J gene TRBJ2-3, with D possibly called TRBD1 or TRBD2 (5 bases each). V was trimmed by 4 bases and J by 0 bases, leaving 11 bases between them. Per germline, CDR1 MNHEY and CDR2 SVGAGI. The CDR3 sequence is 15 residues long.

The rearrangement joins TRBV2 to TRBJ1-1; D gene unclear. Germline V lookup: CDR1 SNHLY, CDR2 FYNNEI. Trimming stripped 7 bases from V and 0 bases from J, with 12 bases between. The CDR3 is 14 amino acids. The CDR3: CASKQAPMNTEAFF. The CDR3 region has the DNA TGTGCCAGCAAGCAGGCACCAATGAACACTGAAGCTTTCTTT.

This clonotype has only a few counts. The chain couples TRBV20-1 to TRBJ2-2, with 11 bases identical to TRBD2. Germline V CDR1 and CDR2: DFQATT, SNEGSKA (reference sequence). Germline trimming cut 6 bases from V and 7 bases from J; bases unmatched to any gene: 10. The CDR3 spans 15 residues. As DNA, the CDR3 is TGCAGTGCAGATACTAGCGGGAGAAAGGACGGGGAGCTGTTTTTT. This codes for CSADTSGRKDGELFF.

This chain connects TRBV27 to TRBJ2-7; D is undetermined. The CDR3 extends over 14 amino acids. V dropped 3 bases and J dropped 5 bases, with 14 bases sitting between them. The germline V gene has CDR1 MNHEY and CDR2 SMNVEV (reference sequence). The CDR3, as DNA: TGTGCCAGCAGTTTGGCAGACCCTGTTGACGAGCAGTACTTC. As protein: CASSLADPVDEQYF.

Regarding this clonotype: The junction shows a germline mismatch at one end, possibly a read error. This rearrangement joins TRBV7-7 to TRBJ2-1, with D perhaps TRBD2 (7 bases). The germline gives CDR1 SSHAT, CDR2 FNYEAQ (reference sequence). The CDR3 runs to 15 residues. The CDR3: CASSLIQGRVGEQFF. CDR3 bases: TGTGCTAGCAGCCTCATCCAGGGGAGGGTAGGTGAGCAGTTCTTC. Full variable domain (remainder filled in from reference TRBV7-7 and TRBJ2-1): GAGVSQSPRYKVTKRGQDVTLRCDPISSHATLYWYQQALGQGPEFLTYFNYEAQPDKSGLPSDRFSAERPEGSISTLTIQRTEQRDSAMYRCASSLIQGRVGEQFFGPGTRLTVL.

In this sample, this clonotype turned up a few times. The chain joins TRBV29-1 to TRBJ1-2; no definite D call. The V gene's germline CDR1 is SQVTM and CDR2 ANQGSEA. V shed 0 bases and J shed 5 bases, with 13 bases lying between them. The CDR3 has 14 residues. The CDR3 spells CSVEDTSTGYGYTF. The CDR3 DNA follows: TGCAGCGTTGAAGATACCTCTACGGGATATGGCTACACCTTC. Looking up the rest from reference TRBV29-1 and TRBJ1-2 gives the full variable domain: SAVISQKPSRDICQRGTSLTIQCQVDSQVTMMFWYRQQPGQSLTLIATANQGSEATYESGFVIDKFPISRPNLTFSTLTVSNMSPEDSSIYLCSVEDTSTGYGYTFGSGTRLTVV.

This clonotype has at least ten counts. This chain joins TRBV3-1 and TRBJ2-7; 7 bases align to TRBD2. Germline V gives CDR1 LGHDT, CDR2 YNNKEL (reference sequence). With V trimmed by 4 bases and J by 5 bases, 11 bases remained unmatched. The CDR3 consists of 15 residues. The CDR3 is CASSLGTQGGNEQYF. In DNA form, the CDR3 reads TGTGCCAGCAGCCTTGGAACGCAGGGAGGGAACGAGCAGTACTTC.

This clonotype was detected a few times. This chain connects TRBV20-1 to TRBJ2-1, with D possibly being TRBD2 (6 bases). The CDR3 contains 19 residues. V lost 1 base, J lost 1 base, and 23 bases lay in between. The germline V gene has CDR1 DFQATT and CDR2 SNEGSKA (reference sequence). CDR3: CSARAVRDFSTQSYNEQFF. CDR3 sequence (DNA): TGCAGTGCTAGAGCGGTAAGGGACTTCTCAACGCAGTCCTACAATGAGCAGTTCTTC.

The V and J genes are TRBV3-1 and TRBJ2-1; 9 bases line up with TRBD2. The J segment lost 5 bases and the V segment lost 10 bases, leaving 9 bases of the junction unmatched. Germline CDR1 is LGHDT and CDR2 is YNNKEL (reference sequence). The CDR3 spans 14 residues. The CDR3 loop is CATTVAGANNEQFF. DNA of the CDR3: TGTGCCACTACGGTAGCGGGGGCTAACAATGAGCAGTTCTTC.

This clonotype was detected only a few times. The chain has TRBV29-1 and TRBJ2-3; D not certain. The length of the CDR3 is 14 residues. V was pared by 7 bases and J by 0 bases, with 14 bases between. The germline V gene encodes CDR1 SQVTM and CDR2 ANQGSEA. This CDR3 is CSARRKGSTDTQYF. DNA for the CDR3: TGCAGCGCCAGGAGAAAGGGAAGCACAGATACGCAGTATTTT.

The chain carries TRBV20-1 and TRBJ1-5, with D maybe TRBD1 (5 bases). V lost 3 bases, J lost 5 bases, and 8 bases lay in between. The CDR3 totals 12 residues. Germline V CDR1 and CDR2: DFQATT, SNEGSKA (reference sequence). The CDR3 sequence is CSARGGDQPQHF. The CDR3 region has the DNA TGCAGTGCTAGGGGAGGGGATCAGCCCCAGCATTTT.